Listed below are T cell receptor beta chains from one sample, sequenced in a study of cytomegalovirus exposure and HLA in healthy donors. TCRdb keeps only in-frame clones here, not all; method: immunoSEQ multiplex PCR. Found here are 95,000 to 150,000 clones, about two thirds of them singletons; the top ten hold approximately 8.2%. The sequencing sample was made of PBMCs. Receptors originate from a woman aged 40-49 years in good health and CMV-seropositive. CDR3s include the opening cysteine and the closing phenylalanine or tryptophan. D genes are given only for firm matches. Clone size appears in some rows only: once, few, many, or a class for an expanded clone.

v_gene,j_gene,d_gene,abundance,CDR3nt,CDR3aa
TRBV7-8,TRBJ2-1,-,few,TGTGCCAGCAGTCCTCGCCCCACTAGAAGGGCTGACAATGAGCAGTTCTTC,CASSPRPTRRADNEQFF
TRBV4-1,TRBJ1-1,TRBD1,-,TGCGCCAGCAGCCTACAGGGGGTCACTGAAGCTTTCTTT,CASSLQGVTEAFF
TRBV14,TRBJ2-1,-,-,TGTGCCAGCAGCCAAGATGGTCTAGCAATCAATGAGCAGTTCTTC,CASSQDGLAINEQFF
TRBV9,TRBJ2-1,-,-,TGTGCCAGCAGCCCCGGTCGGGGGTCCTACAATGAGCAGTTCTTC,CASSPGRGSYNEQFF
TRBV4-3,TRBJ1-4,TRBD1,few,TGCGCCAGCAGCCAAGGGACAGGGGGGTTTGAAAAACTGTTTTTT,CASSQGTGGFEKLFF
TRBV29-1,TRBJ2-7,TRBD2,-,TGCAGCGTTGAATCACTAGCGGGGGGCTACGAGCAGTACTTC,CSVESLAGGYEQYF
TRBV20-1,TRBJ2-5,-,-,TGCAGTGCTAGAGATCTTCAGACCCAGTACTTC,CSARDLQTQYF
TRBV2,TRBJ2-1,-,-,TGTGCCAGCAATCCAGACAGTTACAATGAGCAGTTCTTC,CASNPDSYNEQFF
TRBV10-3,TRBJ2-3,-,-,TGTGCCATCAGTGGGGGACTGAGCACAGATACGCAGTATTTT,CAISGGLSTDTQYF
TRBV5-6,TRBJ1-4,TRBD1,-,TGTGCCAGCAGCCTAATTGGAACAGGGGGTAATGAAAAACTGTTTTTT,CASSLIGTGGNEKLFF
TRBV4-3,TRBJ1-1,-,-,TGCGCCAGCAGCCAAGAACCAGGGGTGTTTCACACTGAAGCTTTCTTT,CASSQEPGVFHTEAFF
TRBV5-1,TRBJ1-1,-,-,TGCGCCAGCAGCTTACCCCCGACAGACATGAACACTGAAGCTTTCTTT,CASSLPPTDMNTEAFF
TRBV6-5,TRBJ1-1,TRBD1,-,TGTGCCAGCCATAGATTGGGACAGGGTTCTGCTGAAGCTTTCTTT,CASHRLGQGSAEAFF
TRBV7-2,TRBJ1-2,TRBD1,few,TGTGCCAGCAGCCAGGACAGGGGACCCTATGGCTACACCTTC,CASSQDRGPYGYTF
TRBV28,TRBJ2-5,TRBD1,few,TGTGCCAGCAGTTCCGGACAGGGTGAGACCCAGTACTTC,CASSSGQGETQYF
TRBV7-9,TRBJ2-7,-,-,TGTGCCAGCAGCTTATCTCAGGGCTCCTACGAGCAGTACTTC,CASSLSQGSYEQYF